The present entry profiles one TCR beta chain with its context. The target antigen is unknown. The source of the sample is a study of cytomegalovirus exposure and HLA in healthy donors. Looking at the study overall: Around 89 million unique TCRs from HLA-typed donors made up an early data release. General study results and limits: A list of 150 or so TCR beta chains associated with cytomegalovirus was given.

Germline CDR1 SGHTS, CDR2 YDEGEE. The CDR3 has 18 residues. Trimming took off 0 bases at V and 0 bases at J, with 17 bases between the two ends. It was with 60 Vbeta and 13 Jbeta primers that the PCR ran. The assay was immunoSEQ multiplex PCR, and TCRdb's table has in-frame clones only and misses some. The profile covers about 93,000 clones, with around three quarters appearing a single time and 0.57% taken by the ten largest. The sequence derives from a young man in good health and CMV-seronegative. V and J are TRBV5-8 and TRBJ2-3; possibly TRBD1 for D (7 bases). Sequencing was carried out using PBMCs. The CDR3 region is CASSLGLGGQSSTDTQYF. In DNA, the CDR3 is TGTGCCAGCAGCTTGGGGCTCGGGGGACAGTCTAGCACAGATACGCAGTATTTT.